What follows are 3 T cell receptor beta chains derived from one specimen sequenced in a study of human T cells and chemical hapten exposure. Noted time point: patch test 2, 6 weeks after DPC sensitization. Treatment here: therapeutic diphenylcyclopropenone sensitization with weekly scalp DPC. TCRdb processed the RACE reads anew with MiXCR; each CDR3 protein has one entry. The sample gives roughly 54,000 distinct CDR3 sequences, more than 9% of which show up once; about 1.8% is in the top ten. The specimen comprised whole blood, sampled in connection with sensitization to the hapten diphenylcyclopropenone (DPC). The receptors shown here come from a woman in her forties or fifties with alopecia areata. Some clones in this sample may be carry-over from other donors' samples.

The rearrangement uses TRBV7-8 and TRBJ1-1; a weak D match, TRBD1 (6 bases). In germline, CDR1 is SGHVS, CDR2 FQNEAQ. CDR3 length: 14 amino acids. The V and J ends lost 1 base and 7 bases respectively, with 13 bases between them. CDR3 loop: CASSLDGGAYEAFF. Written as DNA, the CDR3 is TGTGCCAGCAGCTTAGACGGGGGGGCCTATGAAGCTTTCTTT.

V gene TRBV6-6 combines with J gene TRBJ2-3; TRBD2 might be the D (5 bases). This CDR3 is built from 13 residues. V lost 4 bases to trimming and J lost 2 bases, with 7 bases between them. The germline V gene encodes CDR1 MNHNY and CDR2 SVGAGI (reference sequence). The CDR3 DNA is TGTGCCAGCAGTTGGGAGTTCACAGATACGCAGTATTTT. Translating gives CASSWEFTDTQYF.

This clonotype has only a few counts. This chain uses TRBV6-5 with TRBJ1-1, with a possible D match to TRBD1 (5 bases). Germline CDR1 is MNHEY and CDR2 is SVGAGI. The CDR3 runs 13 residues. V was cut by 6 bases and J by 1 base, with 9 bases left in between. The CDR3 coding sequence is TGTGCCAGCAGGATAAGGGGGAACACTGAAGCTTTCTTT. It is translated as CASRIRGNTEAFF.